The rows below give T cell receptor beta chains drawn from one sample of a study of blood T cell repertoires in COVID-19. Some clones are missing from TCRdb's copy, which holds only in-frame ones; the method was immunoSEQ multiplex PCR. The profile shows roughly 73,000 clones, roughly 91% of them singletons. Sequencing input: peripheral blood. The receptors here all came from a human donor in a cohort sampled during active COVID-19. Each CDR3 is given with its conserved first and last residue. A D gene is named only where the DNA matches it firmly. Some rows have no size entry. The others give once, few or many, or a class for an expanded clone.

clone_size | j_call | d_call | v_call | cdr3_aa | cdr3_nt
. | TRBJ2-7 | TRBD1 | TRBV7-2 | CASSSGQGAWEQYF | TGTGCCAGCAGCTCTGGACAGGGGGCGTGGGAGCAGTACTTC
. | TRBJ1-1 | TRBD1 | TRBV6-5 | CASSLDQGAGTEAFF | TGTGCCAGCAGTCTGGACCAGGGGGCCGGCACTGAAGCTTTCTTT
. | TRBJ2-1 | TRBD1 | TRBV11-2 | CASSLLQGAYNEQFF | TGTGCCAGCAGCTTGTTACAGGGGGCCTACAATGAGCAGTTCTTC
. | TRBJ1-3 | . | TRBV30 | CAWGRTDRAGNTIYF | TGTGCCTGGGGGAGGACGGATCGAGCGGGAAACACCATATATTTT
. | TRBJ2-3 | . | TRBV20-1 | CSASHTDTQYF | TGCAGTGCTAGCCACACAGATACGCAGTATTTT
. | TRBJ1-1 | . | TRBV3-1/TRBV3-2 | CASSQGAQGAFF | TGTGCCAGCAGCCAAGGGGCCCAAGGAGCTTTCTTT
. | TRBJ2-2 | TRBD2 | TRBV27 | CASKLAGGNTGELFF | TGTGCCAGCAAACTAGCGGGAGGGAACACCGGGGAGCTGTTTTTT
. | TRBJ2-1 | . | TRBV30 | CAWSVERKSDEQFF | TGTGCCTGGAGTGTAGAGAGGAAAAGTGATGAGCAGTTCTTC
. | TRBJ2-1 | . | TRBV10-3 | CAISSYLSGSTNEQFF | TGTGCCATCAGTTCCTACCTCAGCGGCAGCACCAATGAGCAGTTCTTC
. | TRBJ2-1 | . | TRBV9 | CASSVYRGWDEQFF | TGTGCCAGCAGCGTATACCGCGGATGGGATGAGCAGTTCTTC
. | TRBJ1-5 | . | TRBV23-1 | CASSPQARDKNFSNQPQHF | TGCGCCAGCAGTCCCCAGGCCCGGGACAAAAATTTTAGCAATCAGCCCCAGCATTTT
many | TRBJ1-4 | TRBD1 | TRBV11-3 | CASSSGTGTEKLFF | TGTGCCAGCAGCTCCGGGACAGGGACGGAAAAACTGTTTTTT
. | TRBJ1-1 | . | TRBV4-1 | CASRTGLEATEAFF | TGCGCCAGCAGAACGGGCCTGGAGGCCACTGAAGCTTTCTTT
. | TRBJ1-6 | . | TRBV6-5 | CASSYTTGTNSPLHF | TGTGCCAGCAGTTACACAACAGGGACTAATTCACCCCTCCACTTT
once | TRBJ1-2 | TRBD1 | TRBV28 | CASSLITTGGAHGYTF | TGTGCCAGCAGTTTAATAACCACAGGGGGCGCCCATGGCTACACCTTC
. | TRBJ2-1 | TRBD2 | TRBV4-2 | CASSQDPPSGSSYNEQFF | TGTGCCAGCAGCCAAGATCCCCCCAGCGGGAGCTCCTACAATGAGCAGTTCTTC
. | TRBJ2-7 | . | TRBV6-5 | CASSLTRTRVYEQYF | TGTGCCAGCAGCCTGACCCGGACAAGAGTCTACGAGCAGTACTTC
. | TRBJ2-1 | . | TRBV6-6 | CASTRAATSSYNEQFF | TGTGCCAGCACTAGAGCGGCCACGAGCTCCTACAATGAGCAGTTCTTC
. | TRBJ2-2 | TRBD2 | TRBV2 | CASRESGSRTGELFF | TGTGCCAGCAGAGAAAGCGGGAGTCGGACCGGGGAGCTGTTTTTT
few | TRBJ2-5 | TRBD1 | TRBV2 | CASSEEGQVPQETQYF | TGTGCCAGCAGTGAAGAGGGACAGGTACCTCAAGAGACCCAGTACTTC
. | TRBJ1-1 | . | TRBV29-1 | CSVAGTPNTEAFF | TGCAGCGTCGCCGGGACACCGAACACTGAAGCTTTCTTT
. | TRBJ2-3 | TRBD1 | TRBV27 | CASSLWGQGPDTQYF | TGTGCCAGCAGTTTATGGGGACAGGGACCAGATACGCAGTATTTT
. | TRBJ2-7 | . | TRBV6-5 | CASSYQRNSYEQYF | TGTGCCAGCAGTTACCAGCGGAACTCCTACGAGCAGTACTTC
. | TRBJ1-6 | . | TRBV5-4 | CASSPEGGLNNSPLHF | TGTGCCAGCAGCCCCGAGGGGGGGCTCAATAATTCACCCCTCCACTTT
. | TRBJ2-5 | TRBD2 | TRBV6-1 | CASSERSLREVPQETQYF | TGTGCCAGCAGTGAAAGGTCATTGCGGGAGGTTCCCCAAGAGACCCAGTACTTC
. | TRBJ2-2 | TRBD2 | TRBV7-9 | CASSYGLAGGNGELFF | TGTGCCAGCAGCTACGGACTAGCGGGAGGTAACGGGGAGCTGTTTTTT
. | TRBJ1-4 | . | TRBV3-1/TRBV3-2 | CASRGGAQGREKLFF | TGTGCCAGCAGAGGAGGGGCGCAAGGAAGGGAAAAACTGTTTTTT
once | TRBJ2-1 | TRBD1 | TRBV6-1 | CASSEAGGEAYNEQFF | TGTGCCAGCAGTGAGGCAGGGGGTGAGGCCTACAATGAGCAGTTCTTC
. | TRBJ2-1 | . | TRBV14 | CASSQFSPEQFF | TGTGCCAGCAGCCAGTTCTCCCCTGAGCAGTTCTTC
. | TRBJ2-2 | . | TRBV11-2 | CASSPGAGAAGELFF | TGTGCCAGCAGCCCCGGGGCGGGGGCTGCCGGGGAGCTGTTTTTT
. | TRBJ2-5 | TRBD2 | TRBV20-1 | CSASGGTSGYQETQYF | TGCAGTGCTAGTGGGGGGACTAGCGGGTACCAAGAGACCCAGTACTTC
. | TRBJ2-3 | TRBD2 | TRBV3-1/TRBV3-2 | CASSQGGRASGSQDTQYF | TGTGCCAGCAGCCAAGGGGGGCGGGCTAGCGGGAGTCAAGATACGCAGTATTTT
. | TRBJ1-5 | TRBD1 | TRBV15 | CATSRDLDVGTAINQPQHF | TGTGCCACCAGCAGAGATCTTGACGTGGGGACAGCGATCAATCAGCCCCAGCATTTT
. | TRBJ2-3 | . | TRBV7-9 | CASSYLALTDTQYF | TGTGCCAGCAGCTACCTAGCCCTGACAGATACGCAGTATTTT
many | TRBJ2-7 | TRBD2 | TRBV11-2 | CASSSVAGAAYEQYF | TGTGCCAGCAGCTCTGTAGCGGGAGCCGCCTACGAGCAGTACTTC
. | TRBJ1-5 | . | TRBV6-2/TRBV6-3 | CASSYEGDGNQPQHF | TGTGCCAGCAGTTACGAAGGGGATGGCAATCAGCCCCAGCATTTT
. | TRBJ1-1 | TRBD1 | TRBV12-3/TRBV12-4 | CASSKGQIFEAFF | TGTGCCAGCAGTAAGGGACAGATCTTTGAAGCTTTCTTT
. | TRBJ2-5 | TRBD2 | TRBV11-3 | CASSLVPAGLQETQYF | TGTGCCAGCAGCTTAGTTCCAGCGGGGCTACAAGAGACCCAGTACTTC
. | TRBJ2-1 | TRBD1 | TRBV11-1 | CASSLGDRAGNEQFF | TGTGCCAGCAGCTTAGGGGACAGGGCCGGGAATGAGCAGTTCTTC
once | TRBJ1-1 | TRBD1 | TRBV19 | CASSTRTGRVAFF | TGTGCCAGTAGTACCCGGACAGGGAGGGTTGCTTTCTTT
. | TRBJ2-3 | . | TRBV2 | CASSEFTGSTDTQYF | TGTGCCAGCAGTGAGTTTACAGGGAGTACAGATACGCAGTATTTT